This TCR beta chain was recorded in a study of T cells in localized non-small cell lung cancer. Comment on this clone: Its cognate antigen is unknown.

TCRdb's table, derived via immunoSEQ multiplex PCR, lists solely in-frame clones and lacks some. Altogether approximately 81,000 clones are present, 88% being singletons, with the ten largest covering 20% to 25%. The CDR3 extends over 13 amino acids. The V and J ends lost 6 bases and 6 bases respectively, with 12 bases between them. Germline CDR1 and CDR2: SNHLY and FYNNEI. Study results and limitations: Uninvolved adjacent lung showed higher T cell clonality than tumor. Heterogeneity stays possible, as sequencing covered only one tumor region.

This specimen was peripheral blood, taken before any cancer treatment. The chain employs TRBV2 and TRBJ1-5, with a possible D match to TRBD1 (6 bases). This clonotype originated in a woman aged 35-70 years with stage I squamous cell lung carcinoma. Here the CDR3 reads CASRVQGTQPQHF. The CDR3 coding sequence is TGTGCCAGCAGGGTACAGGGAACTCAGCCCCAGCATTTT.